Following are 30 T cell receptor beta chains from one sample sequenced in a study of blood T cell repertoires in COVID-19. Profiled with immunoSEQ multiplex PCR; TCRdb holds only in-frame clones, not every one. The sample has approximately 170,000 clones, approximately 86% seen once. Specimen: peripheral blood. These receptors all come from a man aged 60 to 75 who had recovered from COVID-19.

This chain connects TRBV7-3 to TRBJ1-5, with TRBD1 identical over 8 bases. The CDR3 has 17 residues. CDR1 SGHTA and CDR2 FQGTGA come from the germline V gene. V shed 5 bases, J shed 7 bases, and the junction held 16 bases outside the gene matches. The CDR3 DNA reads as TGTGCCAGCAGCCCGCAACAGACAGGGGCTGGAGAACAGCCCCAGCATTTT. Amino acid sequence: CASSPQQTGAGEQPQHF.

V gene TRBV24-1 combines with J gene TRBJ2-3; 7 positions agree with TRBD1. This CDR3 comprises 17 residues. Germline V gene data show CDR1 as KGHDR and CDR2 as SFDVKD. The J segment lost 3 bases and the V segment lost 2 bases, leaving 10 bases of the junction unmatched. Here the CDR3 DNA reads TGTGCCACCAGTGATTCTGGACAGGCAAGTAGTACAGATACGCAGTATTTT. Protein product: CATSDSGQASSTDTQYF.

The chain joins TRBV29-1 to TRBJ1-1; D remains unclear. The V end was cut by 6 bases, the J end by 11 bases, with 22 bases between. This CDR3 contains 13 residues. CDR1 SQVTM and CDR2 ANQGSEA come from the germline V gene. The CDR3 DNA is TGCAGCGTCGCCGAGTCCAGACCCGGGAGTGCTTTCTTT. Its translation: CSVAESRPGSAFF.

V usage is TRBV5-1 and J usage is TRBJ1-4; 9 nucleotides match TRBD1. Germline V lookup: CDR1 SGHRS, CDR2 YFSETQ. This CDR3 comprises 15 residues. The V segment lost 4 bases and the J segment 5 bases; nucleotides outside the gene matches: 6. The chain's CDR3 is CASSMIGTGNEKLFF. The CDR3 DNA is TGCGCCAGCAGCATGATTGGGACAGGGAATGAAAAACTGTTTTTT. The variable domain in full, with the rest retrieved from reference TRBV5-1 and TRBJ1-4, is KAGVTQTPRYLIKTRGQQVTLSCSPISGHRSVSWYQQTPGQGLQFLFEYFSETQRNKGNFPGRFSGRQFSNSRSEMNVSTLELGDSALYLCASSMIGTGNEKLFFGSGTQLSVL.

The genes are TRBV24-1 and TRBJ2-3; 10 bases are a match to TRBD1. Germline CDR1 is KGHDR and CDR2 is SFDVKD. There are 15 residues in the CDR3. V dropped 6 bases and J dropped 3; count of bases not matched to a gene: 5. The CDR3 is CATSRTGGPTDTQYF. CDR3 nucleotides: TGTGCCACCAGTCGGACAGGGGGTCCAACAGATACGCAGTATTTT.

DNA for the CDR3: TGTGCCAGCAGCTTGCGGACACGACAGGGGGGCACAGATACGCAGTATTTT. This encodes CASSLRTRQGGTDTQYF. V and J are TRBV5-5 and TRBJ2-3; TRBD1 matches at 9 bases. The CDR3 is 17 residues long. V lost 1 base, J lost 1 base, and 7 bases stayed unmatched. Germline-derived CDR1 and CDR2 are SGHKS and YYEKEE (reference sequence).

The chain has TRBV7-2 and TRBJ2-3, with D perhaps TRBD1 (6 bases). The germline V gene encodes CDR1 SGHTA and CDR2 FQGNSA. V was trimmed by 2 bases and J by 1 base, leaving 7 bases between them. This CDR3 has 14 amino acids. CDR3 region: CASSLQGRTDTQYF. CDR3 DNA: TGTGCCAGCAGCTTACAGGGGCGCACAGATACGCAGTATTTT. Full variable domain (missing parts from reference TRBV7-2 and TRBJ2-3): GAGVSQSPSNKVTEKGKDVELRCDPISGHTALYWYRQSLGQGLEFLIYFQGNSAPDKSGLPSDRFSAERTGGSVSTLTIQRTQQEDSAVYLCASSLQGRTDTQYFGPGTRLTVL.

As regards this clone: The junction does not match germline at one end; this may be a read error. The chain couples TRBV6-2 or TRBV6-3 to TRBJ2-3, with TRBD2 matching 9 bases. CDR1 and CDR2 (germline): MNHEY, SVGEGT. The CDR3 loop spans 12 amino acids. CDR3 region: CASSGGGALTHF. CDR3 DNA sequence: TGTGCCAGCAGTGGCGGGGGGGCCCTTACTCATTTT.

The table lists this clone with a few counts. V gene TRBV9 combines with J gene TRBJ1-4; D uncertain. The V end was cut by 0 bases, the J end by 7 bases, with 10 bases between. Germline V lookup: CDR1 SGDLS, CDR2 YYNGEE. This CDR3 comprises 14 residues. The CDR3 region is CASSVESVAEKLFF. CDR3 sequence (DNA): TGTGCCAGCAGCGTAGAGAGCGTTGCTGAAAAACTGTTTTTT.

This clone was counted only a few times. This chain joins TRBV6-1 and TRBJ1-1; D ambiguous. Trimming removed 3 bases from V and 1 base from J, with 9 bases in between. This CDR3 contains 14 residues. The germline V gene encodes CDR1 MNHNS and CDR2 SASEGT. The DNA for the CDR3 is TGTGCCAGCAGTGATTTACGAGGGAACACTGAAGCTTTCTTT. Amino acids: CASSDLRGNTEAFF.

V and J are TRBV4-2 and TRBJ1-1; tentatively, D is TRBD1 (6 bases). V was trimmed by 3 bases and J by 5 bases, leaving 25 bases between them. This CDR3 is built from 18 residues. CDR1 is LGHNA, CDR2 YNFKEQ, per germline. The CDR3 spells CASSQTTGTLSRGTEAFF. The CDR3 region has the DNA TGTGCCAGCAGCCAGACTACCGGGACACTCAGCAGGGGAACTGAAGCTTTCTTT.

This clone occurred once. The rearrangement joins TRBV3-1 (or the pseudogene TRBV3-2) to TRBJ2-1; D is unclear. Trimming shortened V by 8 bases and J by 2 bases, and 7 bases separated the two germline ends. The CDR3 has 12 amino acids. Germline V lookup: CDR1 LGHDT, CDR2 YNNKEL (reference sequence). The CDR3 sequence: CASAQTYNEQFF. DNA of the CDR3: TGTGCCAGCGCCCAGACCTACAATGAGCAGTTCTTC.

The V and J genes are TRBV20-1 and TRBJ1-2; D perhaps matches TRBD1 (5 bases). CDR3 size: 11 residues. Germline V gene lookup returns CDR1 DFQATT and CDR2 SNEGSKA (reference sequence). Between the trimmed V and J ends, which lost 6 bases and 7 bases, there was a span of 12 bases. The DNA of the CDR3 is TGCAGTGCCCCGGGGGGACCTGGCTACACCTTC. This translates into CSAPGGPGYTF.

The J gene is TRBJ1-2, the V gene TRBV3-1 (or the pseudogene TRBV3-2); TRBD1 agrees at 8 bases. Trimming removed 4 bases from V and 8 bases from J; junction bases left unmatched: 12. Germline V lookup: CDR1 LGHDT, CDR2 YNNKEL (reference sequence). The length of the CDR3 is 15 residues. CDR3 protein: CASSRKVTGALGYTF. The CDR3 nucleotides read TGTGCCAGCAGCCGGAAAGTGACAGGGGCTTTAGGCTACACCTTC.

The chain recombines TRBV25-1 with TRBJ1-6; 11 bases align to TRBD1. There are 16 residues in the CDR3. Germline CDR1 reads MGHDK; CDR2 reads SYGVNS. V trimming: 4 bases; J trimming: 6 bases; junction bases outside the gene matches: 5. CDR3 in amino acids: CASSAPGTGGNSPLHF. CDR3 nucleotides: TGTGCCAGCAGTGCCCCGGGGACAGGGGGTAATTCACCCCTCCACTTT.

The chain combines TRBV11-2 with TRBJ1-2, with a possible D match to TRBD1 (6 bases). Germline V gene lookup returns CDR1 SGHAT and CDR2 FQNNGV. The CDR3 is 14 residues long. Trimming stripped 4 bases from V and 6 bases from J, with 15 bases between. The CDR3 DNA reads as TGTGCCAGCAGCTGGGGAGGGGGGAGAGATGGCTACACCTTC. Translation: CASSWGGGRDGYTF.

This clone came up once. The V call is TRBV6-5, the J call TRBJ1-3; 7 bases agree with TRBD1. This CDR3 has 15 amino acids. Trimming cost V 5 bases and J 0 bases; bases outside gene matches: 4. CDR1 MNHEY and CDR2 SVGAGI come from the germline V gene. The CDR3, as DNA: TGTGCCAGCAGTCGGACAGGCGCCTCTGGAAACACCATATATTTT. Amino acid sequence: CASSRTGASGNTIYF.

This clone showed up just a few times. This chain links TRBV3-1 (or the pseudogene TRBV3-2) with TRBJ2-3; tentative D call: TRBD2 (5 bases). CDR3 length: 16 residues. The germline gives CDR1 LGHDT, CDR2 YNNKEL (reference sequence). Trimming took 3 bases from V and 2 from J, leaving 15 bases between them. The CDR3 DNA is TGTGCCAGCAGCCAGGCTCTGAGGGTCAACACAGATACGCAGTATTTT. Translated, it gives CASSQALRVNTDTQYF.

This clone was observed at least ten times. An end of the junction differs from the germline gene, which may be a read error. The CDR3 sequence: CASCMYGTGNSPLHF. In DNA, the CDR3 is TGTGCCAGTTGTATGTATGGGACAGGGAATTCACCCCTCCACTTT. The chain has TRBV19 and TRBJ1-6; 9 nucleotides agree with TRBD1. Looked up from germline, CDR1 is LNHDA and CDR2 is SQIVND (reference sequence). This CDR3 region has 15 residues. Together with reference TRBV19 and TRBJ1-6, the CDR3 gives the full variable domain: DGGITQSPKYLFRKEGQNVTLSCEQNLNHDAMYWYRQDPGQGLRLIYYSQIVNDFQKGDIAEGYSVSREKKESFPLTVTSAQKNPTAFYLCASCMYGTGNSPLHFGNGTRLTVT.

This sequence joins TRBV4-2 and TRBJ2-2; TRBD1 matches 8 bases. Germline V lookup: CDR1 LGHNA, CDR2 YNFKEQ. V trimming: 1 base; J trimming: 4 bases; junction bases outside the gene matches: 5. This CDR3 has 16 amino acids. This CDR3 is CASSQGQGATTGELFF. The CDR3, as DNA: TGTGCCAGCAGCCAAGGGCAGGGGGCAACCACCGGGGAGCTGTTTTTT.

V gene TRBV18 combines with J gene TRBJ1-2, with 7 nucleotides matching TRBD1. After removal of 4 bases from V and 3 bases from J, the junction contained 8 bases not matched to a gene. The CDR3 has 15 residues. CDR1 KGHSH and CDR2 LQKENI come from the germline V gene. The CDR3 DNA sequence: TGTGCCAGCTCACAAGCCCGGGGGACAGACTATGGCTACACCTTC. Amino acids: CASSQARGTDYGYTF.

The chain combines TRBV11-3 with TRBJ2-7; D may be TRBD1 (6 bases). Trimming took 5 bases from V and 1 from J, leaving 18 bases between them. CDR3 length: 16 amino acids. Germline V gives CDR1 SGHNT, CDR2 YENEEA. The CDR3 here is CASSPGGQRPSYEQYF. Here the CDR3 DNA reads TGTGCCAGCAGCCCTGGGGGACAACGCCCATCCTACGAGCAGTACTTC.

The DNA of the CDR3 is TGCGCCAGCAGCCAGGCCGAGGGACGGGGGAGTTCACCCCTCCACTTT. Translating it yields CASSQAEGRGSSPLHF. This rearrangement joins TRBV4-3 to TRBJ1-6, with D possibly matching TRBD1 (5 bases). Germline CDR1 is LGHNA and CDR2 is YSLEER. Between the trimmed V and J ends, which lost 3 bases and 9 bases, there was a span of 18 bases. This CDR3 spans 16 amino acids.

The V and J genes are TRBV18 and TRBJ1-1; D not resolved. V gave up 7 bases and J gave up 0 bases, with 9 bases separating them. This CDR3 has 13 amino acids. Germline V gene sequence: CDR1 KGHSH, CDR2 LQKENI. CDR3 amino acids: CASYGSMNTEAFF. Written as DNA, the CDR3 is TGTGCCAGCTACGGGAGCATGAACACTGAAGCTTTCTTT.

The V gene is TRBV7-2, the J gene TRBJ2-1, with TRBD1 matching over 7 bases. Germline-derived CDR1 and CDR2 are SGHTA and FQGNSA. The CDR3 is 15 amino acids. With 5 bases clipped from V and 5 bases from J, the junction kept 9 bases outside the gene matches. CDR3 bases: TGTGCCAGCAGCCACACGTGGGACAGCCACAATGAGCAGTTCTTC. Its translation is CASSHTWDSHNEQFF.

This clone has only one observation. The chain combines TRBV3-1 (or the pseudogene TRBV3-2) with TRBJ2-5, with a possible D match to TRBD2 (5 bases). Trimming cost V 4 bases and J 4 bases, with 16 bases left between them. CDR3 length equals 15 residues. CDR1 and CDR2 from the germline V gene are LGHDT and YNNKEL (reference sequence). CDR3 region: CASSPQAGERETQYF. The CDR3 DNA is TGTGCCAGCAGCCCCCAAGCCGGGGAGCGAGAGACCCAGTACTTC.

The J gene is TRBJ1-4, the V gene TRBV5-1, with 7 positions matching TRBD1. The germline gives CDR1 SGHRS, CDR2 YFSETQ. The CDR3 is made up of 15 amino acids. V lost 4 bases and J lost 5; bases outside the gene matches: 8. The CDR3 loop is CASSLDRAPNEKLFF. DNA for the CDR3: TGCGCCAGCAGCCTCGACAGGGCCCCAAATGAAAAACTGTTTTTT. Complete variable domain (other parts from reference TRBV5-1 and TRBJ1-4): KAGVTQTPRYLIKTRGQQVTLSCSPISGHRSVSWYQQTPGQGLQFLFEYFSETQRNKGNFPGRFSGRQFSNSRSEMNVSTLELGDSALYLCASSLDRAPNEKLFFGSGTQLSVL.

A single count supports this clone. The chain employs TRBV3-1 (or the pseudogene TRBV3-2) and TRBJ2-5; D uncertain. The CDR3 extends over 13 amino acids. Germline lookup yields CDR1 LGHDT and CDR2 YNNKEL (reference sequence). The V and J ends lost 3 bases and 0 bases respectively, with 5 bases between them. CDR3 region: CASSQGYQETQYF. CDR3 DNA: TGTGCCAGCAGCCAGGGCTACCAAGAGACCCAGTACTTC.

The sample holds one count of this clone. This chain links TRBV6-1 with TRBJ1-5; 8 nucleotides match TRBD1. The CDR3 covers 15 residues. Germline CDR1 is MNHNS and CDR2 is SASEGT. The trim removed 3 bases at V and 3 bases at J, leaving 4 bases unmatched. CDR3 protein: CASSEAGGFNQPQHF. The DNA for the CDR3 is TGTGCCAGCAGTGAGGCAGGGGGCTTCAATCAGCCCCAGCATTTT.

The chain uses TRBV2 and TRBJ1-1; D unclear. The V and J ends lost 3 bases and 4 bases respectively, with 15 bases between them. Germline loops: CDR1 SNHLY, CDR2 FYNNEI. The CDR3 spans 15 residues. CDR3 residues: CASSEGVHGGTEAFF. CDR3 coding DNA: TGTGCCAGCAGTGAGGGCGTACATGGAGGCACTGAAGCTTTCTTT.